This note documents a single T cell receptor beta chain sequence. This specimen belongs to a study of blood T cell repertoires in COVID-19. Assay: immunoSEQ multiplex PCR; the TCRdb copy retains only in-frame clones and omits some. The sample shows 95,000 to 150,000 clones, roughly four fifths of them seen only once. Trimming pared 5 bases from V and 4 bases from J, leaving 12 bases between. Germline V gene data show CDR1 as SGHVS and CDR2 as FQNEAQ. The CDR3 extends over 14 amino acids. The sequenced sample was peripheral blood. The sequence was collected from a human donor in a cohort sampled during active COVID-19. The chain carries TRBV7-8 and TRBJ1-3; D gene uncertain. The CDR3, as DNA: TGTGCCAGCAGCGCGTACCTCATCGGAAACACCATATATTTT. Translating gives CASSAYLIGNTIYF. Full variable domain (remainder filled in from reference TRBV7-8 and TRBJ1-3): GAGVSQSPRYKVAKRGQDVALRCDPISGHVSLFWYQQALGQGPEFLTYFQNEAQLDKSGLPSDRFFAERPEGSVSTLKIQRTQQEDSAVYLCASSAYLIGNTIYFGEGSWLTVV.